This is a list of T cell receptor beta chains from one sample in a study of T cell clonotyping in hematopoietic cell transplantation. The table came from immunoSEQ multiplex PCR; TCRdb's copy has only in-frame clones and leaves some out. The sample yields approximately 50,000 clones, 85% to 90% seen once. The input for sequencing was peripheral blood mononuclear cells, taken before stem cell transplant. The receptor set was obtained from a man aged 55 to 69 with biphenotypic leukemia. Some clones in this sample may be carry-over from other donors' samples. Both conserved end residues are part of each CDR3. The D gene is left open where the match is weak. Clone size, where shown, is once, few, many, or a class for clones that have expanded.

TRBD2,TRBV28,.,TRBJ2-5,CASSLPIAGAGETQYF,TGTGCCAGCAGTCTCCCCATAGCGGGAGCGGGTGAGACCCAGTACTTC
TRBD1,TRBV29-1,.,TRBJ1-2,CSVAGTGYVYGYTF,TGCAGCGTCGCCGGGACAGGGTATGTTTATGGCTACACCTTC
.,TRBV11-1,.,TRBJ1-2,CASSLSPGDYTF,TGTGCCAGCAGCTTATCTCCAGGGGACTACACCTTC
TRBD1,TRBV7-9,.,TRBJ2-7,CASSLSGTGTYEQYF,TGTGCCAGCAGCTTATCCGGGACAGGAACCTACGAGCAGTACTTC
TRBD1,TRBV7-2,.,TRBJ1-1,CASSPGQGYYMNTEAFF,TGTGCCAGCAGCCCCGGACAGGGCTACTACATGAACACTGAAGCTTTCTTT
.,TRBV30,.,TRBJ1-1,CAWRLVPGSTEAFF,TGTGCCTGGAGACTAGTTCCGGGGAGCACTGAAGCTTTCTTT
.,TRBV4-1,.,TRBJ2-2,CASSQDRGDRELFF,TGCGCCAGCAGCCAAGATCGAGGTGACCGGGAGCTGTTTTTT
TRBD1,TRBV11-3,.,TRBJ2-7,CASSLASRDRHSEQYF,TGTGCCAGCAGCTTGGCCTCGCGGGACAGGCACTCCGAGCAGTACTTC
.,TRBV5-4,.,TRBJ2-5,CASSSPAEETQYF,TGTGCCAGCAGCTCCCCAGCGGAAGAGACCCAGTACTTC
.,TRBV6-6,few,TRBJ2-7,CASSRPAYEQYF,TGTGCCAGCAGTCGCCCCGCCTACGAGCAGTACTTC
TRBD2,TRBV9,.,TRBJ2-1,CASSVRAGGRYNEQFF,TGTGCCAGCAGCGTACGAGCGGGAGGGAGATACAATGAGCAGTTCTTC
TRBD2,TRBV28,.,TRBJ2-1,CASSLGPGTSGSRPYNEQFF,TGTGCCAGCAGTTTGGGCCCCGGGACTAGCGGGAGCAGGCCCTACAATGAGCAGTTCTTC
.,TRBV19,.,TRBJ1-1,CASTPGTNTEAFF,TGTGCCAGTACGCCAGGTACGAACACTGAAGCTTTCTTT
TRBD2,TRBV27,few,TRBJ2-5,CASSPNAGVQAQYF,TGTGCCAGCAGCCCGAATGCGGGAGTTCAGGCCCAGTACTTC
TRBD2,TRBV19,.,TRBJ2-2,CASRSGSNTGELFF,TGTGCCAGTCGTAGCGGGAGTAACACCGGGGAGCTGTTTTTT
TRBD1,TRBV2,.,TRBJ1-4,CASRVQGAREKLFF,TGTGCCAGCAGGGTACAGGGGGCGCGCGAAAAACTGTTTTTT
.,TRBV9,.,TRBJ1-1,CASSPGAFLGTEAFF,TGTGCCAGCAGCCCCGGGGCTTTCTTAGGCACTGAAGCTTTCTTT
.,TRBV5-1,.,TRBJ2-7,CASSLLARGLYEQYF,TGCGCCAGCAGCTTGCTTGCCCGAGGTCTCTACGAGCAGTACTTC
.,TRBV5-1,.,TRBJ2-1,CASSPTRGTYNEQFF,TGCGCCAGCAGCCCCACGAGGGGTACCTACAATGAGCAGTTCTTC
.,TRBV6-5,.,TRBJ2-3,CASSLRSTDTQYF,TGTGCCAGCAGTTTGAGGTCTACAGATACGCAGTATTTT
TRBD1,TRBV9,once,TRBJ1-2,CASSPRGREGYTF,TGTGCCAGTTCCCCCAGGGGGCGAGAAGGCTACACCTTC
.,TRBV11-2,.,TRBJ2-7,CASGRYEQYF,TGTGCCAGCGGTAGGTACGAGCAGTACTTC
TRBD2,TRBV7-2,once,TRBJ2-5,CASSLVVSGGEETQYF,TGTGCCAGCAGCTTAGTGGTTAGCGGGGGGGAGGAGACCCAGTACTTC
TRBD2,TRBV28,.,TRBJ2-3,CASSLGTSGSTDTQYF,TGTGCCAGCAGCCTCGGGACTAGCGGGAGCACAGATACGCAGTATTTT
.,TRBV6-1,.,TRBJ1-5,CASSEAVPGLPPNQPQHF,TGTGCCAGCAGTGAAGCAGTCCCCGGCCTTCCCCCCAATCAGCCCCAGCATTTT
TRBD2,TRBV4-1,.,TRBJ2-4,CASSRAAASGNIQYF,TGCGCCAGCAGCCGAGCCGCGGCTAGCGGAAACATTCAGTACTTC
.,TRBV6-6,.,TRBJ1-2,CASSGTLVSNYGYTF,TGTGCCAGCAGTGGAACCCTAGTGAGTAACTATGGCTACACCTTC
.,TRBV30,.,TRBJ1-5,CAWSGGLDQPQHF,TGTGCCTGGAGTGGGGGGCTAGATCAGCCCCAGCATTTT
.,TRBV1,.,TRBJ2-7,CTSSHDSREQYF,TGCACCAGCAGCCATGACTCACGGGAGCAGTACTTC
TRBD2,TRBV7-9,.,TRBJ2-5,CASSIVASGSYETQYF,TGTGCCAGCAGCATCGTGGCTAGCGGGAGTTATGAGACCCAGTACTTC
.,TRBV19,.,TRBJ2-7,CASRMTDPRGEQYF,TGTGCCAGTAGGATGACGGACCCCCGAGGGGAGCAGTACTTC
TRBD1,TRBV7-2,.,TRBJ1-1,CASSSPGGRREAFF,TGTGCCAGCAGTTCACCAGGGGGTCGCAGGGAAGCTTTCTTT
TRBD1,TRBV19,.,TRBJ1-5,CASSSGTGGPYSNQPQHF,TGTGCCAGTAGTTCGGGGACAGGGGGCCCTTATAGCAATCAGCCCCAGCATTTT
.,TRBV28,.,TRBJ2-7,CASSTGQLSSYEQYF,TGTGCCAGCAGTACAGGACAGCTTTCATCCTACGAGCAGTACTTC
.,TRBV9,.,TRBJ2-5,CASSVEGRRRRETQYF,TGTGCCAGCAGCGTAGAGGGTCGGCGAAGGCGAGAGACCCAGTACTTC
.,TRBV19,.,TRBJ2-2,CASSLPGLLSGELFF,TGTGCCAGTAGCTTACCGGGACTTCTGAGCGGGGAGCTGTTTTTT
TRBD2,TRBV6-6,medium-sized,TRBJ2-3,CASSFASGSKDTQYF,TGTGCCAGCAGTTTCGCCAGCGGGAGTAAAGATACGCAGTATTTT
TRBD1,TRBV28,.,TRBJ1-4,CASSFPDRGVEKLFF,TGTGCCAGCAGTTTCCCGGACAGGGGAGTTGAAAAACTGTTTTTT
TRBD2,TRBV25-1,.,TRBJ2-7,CASSEFSGSPYEQYF,TGTGCCAGCAGTGAATTCAGCGGGAGCCCTTACGAGCAGTACTTC
.,TRBV5-1,.,TRBJ2-1,CASSLGTVSNEQFF,TGCGCCAGCAGCTTGGGGACAGTCAGCAATGAGCAGTTCTTC
.,TRBV9,.,TRBJ2-2,CASREDPNTGELFF,TGTGCCAGCAGGGAGGATCCGAACACCGGGGAGCTGTTTTTT
TRBD1,TRBV5-4,.,TRBJ1-4,CASSLATGGDEKLFF,TGTGCCAGCAGCCTAGCTACAGGGGGCGATGAAAAACTGTTTTTT
.,TRBV6-1,.,TRBJ2-5,CASSEVVIQETQYF,TGTGCCAGCAGTGAAGTGGTCATCCAAGAGACCCAGTACTTC
.,TRBV29-1,.,TRBJ2-5,CSVVMDSHPQETQYF,TGCAGCGTTGTGATGGACAGTCACCCACAAGAGACCCAGTACTTC
.,TRBV10-2,.,TRBJ2-7,CASSDPGFYEQYF,TGCGCCAGCAGTGACCCGGGGTTCTACGAGCAGTACTTC
.,TRBV30,.,TRBJ2-7,CAWMRDTHEQYF,TGTGCCTGGATGCGGGATACCCACGAGCAGTACTTC
.,TRBV28,.,TRBJ1-5,CASSLYGQSIIQPQHF,TGTGCCAGCAGTTTATATGGACAGTCTATCATTCAGCCCCAGCATTTT